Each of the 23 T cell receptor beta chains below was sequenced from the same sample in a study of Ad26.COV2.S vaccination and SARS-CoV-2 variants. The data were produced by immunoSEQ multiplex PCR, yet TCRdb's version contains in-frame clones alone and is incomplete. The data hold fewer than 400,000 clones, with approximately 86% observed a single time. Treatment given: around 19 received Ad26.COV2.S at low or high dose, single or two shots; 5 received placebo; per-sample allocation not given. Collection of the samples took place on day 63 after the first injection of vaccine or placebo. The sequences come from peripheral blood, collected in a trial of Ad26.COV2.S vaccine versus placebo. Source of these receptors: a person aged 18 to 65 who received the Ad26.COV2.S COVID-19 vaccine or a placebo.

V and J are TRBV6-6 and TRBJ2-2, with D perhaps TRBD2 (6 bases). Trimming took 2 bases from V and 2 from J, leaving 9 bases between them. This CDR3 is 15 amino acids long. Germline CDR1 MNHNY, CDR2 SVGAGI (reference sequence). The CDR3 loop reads CASSYRGINTGELFF. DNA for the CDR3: TGTGCCAGCAGTTACCGGGGGATTAACACCGGGGAGCTGTTTTTT.

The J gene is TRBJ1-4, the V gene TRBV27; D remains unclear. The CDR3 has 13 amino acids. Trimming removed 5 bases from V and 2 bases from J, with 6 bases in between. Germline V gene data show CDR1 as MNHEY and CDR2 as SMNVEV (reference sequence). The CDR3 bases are TGTGCCAGCAGTCTCTGGACTAATGAAAAACTGTTTTTT. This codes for CASSLWTNEKLFF.

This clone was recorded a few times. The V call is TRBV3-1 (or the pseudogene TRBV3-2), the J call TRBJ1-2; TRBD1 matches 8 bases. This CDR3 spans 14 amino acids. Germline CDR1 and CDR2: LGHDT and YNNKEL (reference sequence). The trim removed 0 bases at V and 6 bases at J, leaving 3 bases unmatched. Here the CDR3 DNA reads TGTGCCAGCAGCCAAGAGGGCAGGGGGCATGGCTACACCTTC. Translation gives CASSQEGRGHGYTF.

CDR3 nucleotides: TGTGCCAGCAGTGCTAGGGGGGCCGCGAACACCGGGGAGCTGTTTTTT. Its protein product is CASSARGAANTGELFF. The rearrangement uses TRBV21-1 and TRBJ2-2. TRBV21-1 is annotated as a pseudogene. The CDR3 contains 16 residues.

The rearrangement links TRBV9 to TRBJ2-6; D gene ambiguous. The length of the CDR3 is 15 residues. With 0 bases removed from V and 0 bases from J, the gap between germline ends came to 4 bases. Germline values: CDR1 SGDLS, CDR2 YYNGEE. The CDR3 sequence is CASSVARSGANVLTF. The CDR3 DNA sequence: TGTGCCAGCAGCGTAGCTCGCTCTGGGGCCAACGTCCTGACTTTC. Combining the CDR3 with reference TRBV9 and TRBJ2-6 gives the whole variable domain DSGVTQTPKHLITATGQRVTLRCSPRSGDLSVYWYQQSLDQGLQFLIQYYNGEERAKGNILERFSAQQFPDLHSELNLSSLELGDSALYFCASSVARSGANVLTFGAGSRLTVL.

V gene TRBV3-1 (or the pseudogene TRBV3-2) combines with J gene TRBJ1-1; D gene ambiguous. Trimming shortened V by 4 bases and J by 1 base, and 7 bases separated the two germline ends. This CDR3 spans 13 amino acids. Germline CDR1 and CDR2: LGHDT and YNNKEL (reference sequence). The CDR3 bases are TGTGCCAGCAGCCGGGCAGGGAACACTGAAGCTTTCTTT. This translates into CASSRAGNTEAFF.

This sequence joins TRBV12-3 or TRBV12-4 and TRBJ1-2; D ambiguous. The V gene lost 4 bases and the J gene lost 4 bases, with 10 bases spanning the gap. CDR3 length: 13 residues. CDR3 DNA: TGTGCCAGCAGTTCCCAATATACCTATGGCTACACCTTC. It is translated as CASSSQYTYGYTF.

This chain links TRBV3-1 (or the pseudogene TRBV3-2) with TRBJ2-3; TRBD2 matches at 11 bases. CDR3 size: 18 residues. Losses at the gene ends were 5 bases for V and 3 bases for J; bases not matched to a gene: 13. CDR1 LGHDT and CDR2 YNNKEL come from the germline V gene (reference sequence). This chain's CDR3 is CASSSYPTSGGVTDTQYF. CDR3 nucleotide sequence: TGTGCCAGCAGCTCTTATCCCACTAGCGGGGGAGTAACAGATACGCAGTATTTT.

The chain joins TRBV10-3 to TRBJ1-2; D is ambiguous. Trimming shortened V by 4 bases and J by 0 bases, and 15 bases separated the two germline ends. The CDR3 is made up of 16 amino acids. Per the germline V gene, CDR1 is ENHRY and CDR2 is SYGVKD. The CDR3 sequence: CAISVRIGDTNYGYTF. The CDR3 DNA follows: TGTGCCATCAGTGTCCGAATAGGAGATACTAACTATGGCTACACCTTC.

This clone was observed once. This CDR3 reads CASSLAVNYGYTF. As DNA, the CDR3 is TGCGCCAGCAGCTTGGCTGTTAACTATGGCTACACCTTC. J is TRBJ1-2 and V is TRBV5-1; unclear D gene. This CDR3 spans 13 amino acids. CDR1 and CDR2 (germline): SGHRS, YFSETQ. V shed 0 bases and J shed 1 base, with 4 bases lying between them.

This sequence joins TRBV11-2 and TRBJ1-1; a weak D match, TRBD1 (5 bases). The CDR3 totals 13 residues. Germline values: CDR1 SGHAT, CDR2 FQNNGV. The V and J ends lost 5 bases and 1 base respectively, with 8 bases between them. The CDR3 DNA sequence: TGTGCCAGCAGCACCGGGGCGAACACTGAAGCTTTCTTT. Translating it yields CASSTGANTEAFF.

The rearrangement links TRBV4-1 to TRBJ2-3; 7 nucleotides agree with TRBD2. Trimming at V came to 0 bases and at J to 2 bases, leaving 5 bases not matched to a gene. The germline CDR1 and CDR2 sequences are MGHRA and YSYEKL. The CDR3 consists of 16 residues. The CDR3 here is CASSQERGENTDTQYF. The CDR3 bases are TGCGCCAGCAGCCAAGAACGGGGGGAGAACACAGATACGCAGTATTTT.

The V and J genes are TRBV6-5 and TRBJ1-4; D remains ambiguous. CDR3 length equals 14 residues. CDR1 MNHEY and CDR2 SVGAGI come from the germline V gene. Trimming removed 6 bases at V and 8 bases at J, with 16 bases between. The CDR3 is CASSGVNPTEKLFF. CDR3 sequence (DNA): TGTGCCAGCAGCGGAGTTAATCCGACCGAAAAACTGTTTTTT.

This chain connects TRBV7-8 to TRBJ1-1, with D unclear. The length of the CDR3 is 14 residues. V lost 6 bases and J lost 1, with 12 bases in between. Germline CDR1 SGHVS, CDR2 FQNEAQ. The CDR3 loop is CASRVKGPNTEAFF. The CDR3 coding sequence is TGTGCCAGCAGAGTAAAGGGTCCGAACACTGAAGCTTTCTTT. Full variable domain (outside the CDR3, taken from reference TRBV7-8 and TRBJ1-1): GAGVSQSPRYKVAKRGQDVALRCDPISGHVSLFWYQQALGQGPEFLTYFQNEAQLDKSGLPSDRFFAERPEGSVSTLKIQRTQQEDSAVYLCASRVKGPNTEAFFGQGTRLTVV.

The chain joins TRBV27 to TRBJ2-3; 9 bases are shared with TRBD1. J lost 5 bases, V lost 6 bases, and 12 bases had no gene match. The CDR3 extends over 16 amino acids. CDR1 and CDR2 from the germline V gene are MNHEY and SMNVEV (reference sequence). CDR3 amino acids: CASRHRTGAVEDTQYF. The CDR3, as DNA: TGTGCCAGCAGACACAGGACAGGGGCAGTGGAAGATACGCAGTATTTT.

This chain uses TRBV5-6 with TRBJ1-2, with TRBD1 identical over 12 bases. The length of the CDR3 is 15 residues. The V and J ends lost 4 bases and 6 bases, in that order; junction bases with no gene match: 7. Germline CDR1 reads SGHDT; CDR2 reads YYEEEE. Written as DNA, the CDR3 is TGTGCCAGCAGCCCCGGGACAGGGGGCGCCCATGGCTACACCTTC. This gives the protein CASSPGTGGAHGYTF.

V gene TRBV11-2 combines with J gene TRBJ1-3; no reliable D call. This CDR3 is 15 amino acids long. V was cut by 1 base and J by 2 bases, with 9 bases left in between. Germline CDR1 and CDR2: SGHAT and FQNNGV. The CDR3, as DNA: TGTGCCAGCAGCTTAGGCAGGCACCCTGGAAACACCATATATTTT. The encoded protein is CASSLGRHPGNTIYF.

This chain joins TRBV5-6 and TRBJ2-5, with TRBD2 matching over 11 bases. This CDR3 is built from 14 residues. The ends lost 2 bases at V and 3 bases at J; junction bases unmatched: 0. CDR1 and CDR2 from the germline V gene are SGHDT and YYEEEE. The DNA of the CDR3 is TGTGCCAGCAGCTTACTAGCGGGGGAAGAGACCCAGTACTTC. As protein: CASSLLAGEETQYF. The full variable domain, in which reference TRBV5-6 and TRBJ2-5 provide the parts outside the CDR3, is DAGVTQSPTHLIKTRGQQVTLRCSPKSGHDTVSWYQQALGQGPQFIFQYYEEEERQRGNFPDRFSGHQFPNYSSELNVNALLLGDSALYLCASSLLAGEETQYFGPGTRLLVL.

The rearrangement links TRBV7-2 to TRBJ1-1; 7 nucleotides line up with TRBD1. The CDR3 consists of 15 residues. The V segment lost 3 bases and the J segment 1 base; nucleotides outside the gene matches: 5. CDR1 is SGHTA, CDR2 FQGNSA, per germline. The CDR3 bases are TGTGCCAGCAGCTTTACGGGACAGTCGAACACTGAAGCTTTCTTT. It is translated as CASSFTGQSNTEAFF.

Here the CDR3 reads CASSPGLNTEAFF. In DNA form, the CDR3 reads TGCGCCAGCAGCCCCGGGCTGAACACTGAAGCTTTCTTT. The chain combines TRBV5-1 with TRBJ1-1, with D uncertain. The germline V gene has CDR1 SGHRS and CDR2 YFSETQ. This CDR3 has 13 amino acids. Deletions cut 4 bases from V and 0 bases from J, with 7 bases between.

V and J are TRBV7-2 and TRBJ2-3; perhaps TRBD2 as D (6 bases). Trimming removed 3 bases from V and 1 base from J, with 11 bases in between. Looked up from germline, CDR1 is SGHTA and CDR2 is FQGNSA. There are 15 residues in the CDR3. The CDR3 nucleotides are TGTGCCAGCAGCTTTAGGTGGGGGGGCACAGATACGCAGTATTTT. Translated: CASSFRWGGTDTQYF.

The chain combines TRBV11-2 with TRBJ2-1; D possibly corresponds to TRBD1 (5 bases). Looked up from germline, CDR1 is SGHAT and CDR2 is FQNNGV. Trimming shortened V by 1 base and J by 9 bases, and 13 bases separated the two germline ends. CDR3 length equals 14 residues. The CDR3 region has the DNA TGTGCCAGCAGCTTAGCTCAGGGTTGGAGTGAGCAGTTCTTC. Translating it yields CASSLAQGWSEQFF.

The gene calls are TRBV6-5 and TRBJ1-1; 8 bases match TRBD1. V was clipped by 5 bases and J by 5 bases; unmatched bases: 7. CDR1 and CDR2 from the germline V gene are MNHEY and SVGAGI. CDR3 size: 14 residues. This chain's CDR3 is CASSRQGSETEAFF. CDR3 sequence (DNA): TGTGCCAGCAGTAGACAGGGGTCGGAGACTGAAGCTTTCTTT.